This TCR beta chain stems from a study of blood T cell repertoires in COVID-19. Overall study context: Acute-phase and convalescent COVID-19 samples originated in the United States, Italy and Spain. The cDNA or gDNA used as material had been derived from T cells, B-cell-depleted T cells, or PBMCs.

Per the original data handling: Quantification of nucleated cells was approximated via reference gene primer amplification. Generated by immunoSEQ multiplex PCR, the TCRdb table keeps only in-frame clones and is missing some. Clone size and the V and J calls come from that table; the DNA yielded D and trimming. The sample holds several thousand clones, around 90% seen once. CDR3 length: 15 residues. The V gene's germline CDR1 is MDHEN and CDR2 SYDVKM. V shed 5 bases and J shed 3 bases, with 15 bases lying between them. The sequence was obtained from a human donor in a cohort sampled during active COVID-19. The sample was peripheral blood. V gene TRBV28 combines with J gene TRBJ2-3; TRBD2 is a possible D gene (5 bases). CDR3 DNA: TGTGCCAGCAGTCCTCGGGCGGGTTGGACAGATACGCAGTATTTT. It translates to CASSPRAGWTDTQYF.